The 6 T cell receptor beta chains below all came from one sample that was sequenced in a study of vaccination effects on CD4 cells after COVID-19. Expansion of antigen-specific CD4+ T cells with viral peptide pools was carried out by the ViraFEST assay before sequencing. Investigators separated out CD4+ T cells once around 10 days of culture had passed. In the vaccine recipients, nucleocapsid antibodies were negative and there was no prior SARS-CoV-2 infection. The assay was immunoSEQ multiplex PCR, and TCRdb's table has in-frame clones only and misses some. The table has around 71,000 clones, approximately 70% seen once. Their specific antigens are unknown. The sample here was CD4+ T cells from PBMCs cultured with HCoV-OC43 spike peptides, taken before COVID-19 vaccination. Subset reported: HCoV-OC43 spike overlapping peptide pool stimulation. The receptors come from a human donor who received a COVID-19 vaccine.

J is TRBJ2-3 and V is TRBV6-5, with 9 bases lining up with TRBD2. V was clipped by 6 bases and J by 5 bases; unmatched bases: 9. Germline lookup yields CDR1 MNHEY and CDR2 SVGAGI. The CDR3 is 15 amino acids. The CDR3 sequence: CASSLGRGGRDTQYF. The CDR3 nucleotides read TGTGCCAGCAGCCTTGGGCGGGGGGGCCGAGATACGCAGTATTTT.

This chain joins TRBV4-1 and TRBJ1-2; D might be TRBD1 (5 bases). Germline CDR1 reads MGHRA; CDR2 reads YSYEKL. There are 13 residues in the CDR3. Trimming stripped 1 base from V and 5 bases from J, with 8 bases between. The CDR3 here is CASSQGGEYGYTF. The DNA of the CDR3 is TGCGCCAGCAGCCAAGGAGGGGAGTATGGCTACACCTTC.

The chain joins TRBV6-5 to TRBJ1-5; perhaps TRBD1 as D (5 bases). Germline V CDR1 and CDR2: MNHEY, SVGAGI. V dropped 4 bases and J dropped 4 bases, with 14 bases sitting between them. This CDR3 spans 15 amino acids. The CDR3 loop reads CASSSRGQGNQPQHF. The CDR3 DNA sequence: TGTGCCAGCAGTTCCCGAGGTCAGGGTAATCAGCCCCAGCATTTT.

The gene calls are TRBV6-2 or TRBV6-3 and TRBJ2-3, with D tentatively TRBD1 (6 bases). Germline lookup yields CDR1 MNHEY and CDR2 SVGEGT. The CDR3 totals 17 residues. The V end was cut by 1 base, the J end by 0 bases, with 14 bases between. The CDR3 sequence is CASSYLTGHFSTDTQYF. The CDR3 DNA sequence: TGTGCCAGCAGTTACTTAACGGGACATTTTAGCACAGATACGCAGTATTTT.

J is TRBJ2-7 and V is TRBV6-1; D is unclear. The V and J ends lost 1 base and 4 bases respectively, with 5 bases between them. The length of the CDR3 is 12 residues. Germline CDR1 reads MNHNS; CDR2 reads SASEGT. CDR3 bases: TGTGCCAGCAGTGAAGGGGCTTACGAGCAGTACGTC. Its translation: CASSEGAYEQYV.

The chain combines TRBV6-5 with TRBJ1-2; TRBD1 agrees at 10 bases. With V trimmed by 3 bases and J by 9 bases, 10 bases remained unmatched. Germline loops: CDR1 MNHEY, CDR2 SVGAGI. The CDR3 covers 15 residues. The DNA for the CDR3 is TGTGCCAGCAGTTATGGCTGGAGGACAGGGGGAAGCTACACCTTC. Its translation is CASSYGWRTGGSYTF.